Detailed here is one T cell receptor beta chain. This entry belongs to a study of blood T cell repertoires in COVID-19. V lost 6 bases to trimming and J lost 11 bases, with 31 bases between them. Germline-derived CDR1 and CDR2 are SGHAT and FQNNGV. CDR3 length: 17 residues. Profiled with immunoSEQ multiplex PCR; TCRdb holds only in-frame clones, not every one. This sample yields around 50,000 clones, of which around nine tenths are seen a single time; about 3% belongs to the top ten. This clonotype originated in a human donor in a cohort sampled during active COVID-19. The chain has TRBV11-2 and TRBJ1-1; maybe TRBD1 (5 bases). Material for sequencing was peripheral blood. This chain's CDR3 is CASSPIRGGAAIKGAFF. CDR3 sequence (DNA): TGTGCCAGCAGTCCTATCCGGGGAGGGGCCGCAATAAAGGGCGCTTTCTTT.